These 5 T cell receptor beta chains share one sample of origin, sequenced in a study of T cell repertoires in ileal Crohn's disease. The repertoire was sequenced with immunoSEQ multiplex PCR; TCRdb's copy has only in-frame clones and lacks some. The data contain about 18,000 clones, roughly 60% of them singletons. Source material: ileal tissue. Source of these receptors: an adult with Crohn's disease.

This clone was counted a single time. This chain uses TRBV6-1 with TRBJ2-6; a possible D gene is TRBD1 (5 bases). Trimming shortened V by 6 bases and J by 0 bases, and 9 bases separated the two germline ends. The CDR3 runs 15 residues. Germline V gene sequence: CDR1 MNHNS, CDR2 SASEGT. The CDR3 loop is CASSDRGSGANVLTF. The CDR3 bases are TGTGCCAGCAGCGACAGAGGCTCTGGGGCCAACGTCCTGACTTTC.

V is TRBV6-5 and J is TRBJ2-1; possible D gene TRBD2, 5 bases. Trimming took 0 bases from V and 1 from J, leaving 7 bases between them. Germline V lookup: CDR1 MNHEY, CDR2 SVGAGI. CDR3 length: 15 residues. The CDR3 spells CASSYSDSSYNEQFF. The CDR3 region has the DNA TGTGCCAGCAGTTACTCGGACTCTTCCTACAATGAGCAGTTCTTC.

The rearrangement uses TRBV6-1 and TRBJ2-3; tentatively, D is TRBD2 (6 bases). The V and J ends lost 1 base and 4 bases respectively, with 15 bases between them. Germline V CDR1 and CDR2: MNHNS, SASEGT. The CDR3 extends over 16 amino acids. CDR3 region: CASSEGDGSGSDTQYF. Written as DNA, the CDR3 is TGTGCCAGCAGTGAAGGTGACGGGAGCGGGTCAGATACGCAGTATTTT.

This chain connects TRBV5-1 to TRBJ1-1; TRBD1 is a possible D gene (5 bases). The V and J ends lost 3 bases and 1 base respectively, with 10 bases between them. The CDR3 consists of 14 residues. Per germline, CDR1 SGHRS and CDR2 YFSETQ. CDR3 DNA sequence: TGCGCCAGCAGCTATCAGGGTCAGAACACTGAAGCTTTCTTT. This gives the protein CASSYQGQNTEAFF.

The V call is TRBV5-1, the J call TRBJ1-1, with 7 bases identical to TRBD1. Germline V lookup: CDR1 SGHRS, CDR2 YFSETQ. V dropped 0 bases and J dropped 2; count of bases not matched to a gene: 4. The CDR3 sequence is 15 residues long. The CDR3 sequence: CASSLAGTANTEAFF. CDR3 nucleotides: TGCGCCAGCAGCTTGGCCGGGACAGCAAACACTGAAGCTTTCTTT. Combining the CDR3 with reference TRBV5-1 and TRBJ1-1 gives the whole variable domain KAGVTQTPRYLIKTRGQQVTLSCSPISGHRSVSWYQQTPGQGLQFLFEYFSETQRNKGNFPGRFSGRQFSNSRSEMNVSTLELGDSALYLCASSLAGTANTEAFFGQGTRLTVV.